Here is one TCR beta chain with its context. Its antigen is currently unknown. A multiplex PCR was run with 60 Vbeta primers and 13 Jbeta primers. The table came from immunoSEQ multiplex PCR; TCRdb's copy has only in-frame clones and leaves some out. The table has about 120,000 clones, about 75% seen once; the top ten hold 30%. The CDR3 runs to 12 residues. Germline V gives CDR1 SNHLY, CDR2 FYNNEI. Between the trimmed V and J ends, which lost 1 base and 15 bases, there was a span of 13 bases. The sample is drawn from a study of cytomegalovirus exposure and HLA in healthy donors. Everyone who donated was a healthy bone marrow donor. Whole-study findings and limits: It emerged from a later analysis that several of the most significant clusters appeared to be linked to common viral pathogens. Among the CMV-associated chains, three were confirmed in vitro as specific for CMV antigens.

The chain has TRBV2 and TRBJ2-1; D is undetermined. The clonotype comes from a man aged 60 to 69 in good health and CMV-seropositive. The sequenced sample was PBMCs. The chain's CDR3 is CASSEETRRRFF. CDR3 coding DNA: TGTGCCAGCAGTGAAGAAACCCGCCGGAGGTTCTTC.